This T cell receptor beta chain emerged from a study of T cell responses to AZD1222 COVID-19 vaccine. Findings of the study overall: The sample set comprised mostly white British donors with more females, and clonal diversity was possibly underestimated.

A note on this clone: Its antigen remains unidentified.

V was shortened by 8 bases and J by 0 bases, with 13 bases between the two germline ends. There are 14 residues in the CDR3. Germline-derived CDR1 and CDR2 are SGHAT and FQNNGV. Only in-frame clones appear in the TCRdb table, and some are missing; sequencing was by immunoSEQ multiplex PCR. The sample yields under 150,000 clones, almost 95% seen once. This TCR was recovered from an adult who received the AZD1222 COVID-19 vaccine. The source material was peripheral blood, sampled 28 days after the second AZD1222 dose. The chain recombines TRBV11-2 with TRBJ1-2; TRBD1 is a possible D gene (6 bases). CDR3 sequence (DNA): TGTGCCAGCCACCGGGGGGGCGCTAACTATGGCTACACCTTC. It codes for CASHRGGANYGYTF.